The subject of this entry is one TCR beta chain. TCRdb's table, derived via immunoSEQ multiplex PCR, lists solely in-frame clones and lacks some. The sample includes some 160,000 clones, 65% to 90% of them seen just once. Trimming cost V 1 base and J 4 bases, with 8 bases left between them. The CDR3 has 13 residues. Per germline, CDR1 SQVTM and CDR2 ANQGSEA. This sample was included in a study of blood T cell repertoires in COVID-19. Input material: peripheral blood. The J gene is TRBJ2-1, the V gene TRBV29-1, with D unresolved. The sequence derives from a human donor in a cohort sampled during active COVID-19. The CDR3 reads CSVEGLPYNEQFF. The CDR3 region has the DNA TGCAGCGTTGAAGGACTCCCTTACAATGAGCAGTTCTTC.